This TCR beta chain was recorded in a study of CD8+CD57+ T cells in acquired aplastic anemia. The wider study: DNA recovered from sorted CD4+ and CD8+ cells had a mean of around 3.3 ug.

The table lists this clonotype with a few counts. Its antigen is not identified. Profiling of TCR beta VDJ combinations and CDR3 sequences used genomic DNA as template. TCRdb independently ran MiXCR on the reads; one entry per CDR3 protein. The sample carries some 180,000 distinct CDR3 sequences, about 44% recorded once. The CDR3 covers 15 residues. Between the trimmed V and J ends, which lost 6 bases and 0 bases, there was a span of 15 bases. Germline V CDR1 and CDR2: SNHLY, FYNNEI. Study-level findings and limits: Patients and controls shared about 30 CD8+ CDR3 sequences, which appeared highly expressed in patients and within their immunodominant clones.

In patients chosen for sequencing, flow cytometry had shown CD8+CD57+ cell expansion. Severe acquired aplastic anemia was the diagnosis recorded for all patients. No patient had been given any therapy when blood was sampled. This TCR was recovered from a human donor with aplastic anemia. Input material: sorted CD4+, CD8+, or CD8+CD57+ T cells (not recorded which) from PBMCs. The chain uses TRBV2 and TRBJ2-7, with D uncertain. CDR3 nucleotides: TGTGCCAGCAGGATGGACGCCCGGAGCTCCTACGAGCAGTACTTC. This sequence encodes CASRMDARSSYEQYF.